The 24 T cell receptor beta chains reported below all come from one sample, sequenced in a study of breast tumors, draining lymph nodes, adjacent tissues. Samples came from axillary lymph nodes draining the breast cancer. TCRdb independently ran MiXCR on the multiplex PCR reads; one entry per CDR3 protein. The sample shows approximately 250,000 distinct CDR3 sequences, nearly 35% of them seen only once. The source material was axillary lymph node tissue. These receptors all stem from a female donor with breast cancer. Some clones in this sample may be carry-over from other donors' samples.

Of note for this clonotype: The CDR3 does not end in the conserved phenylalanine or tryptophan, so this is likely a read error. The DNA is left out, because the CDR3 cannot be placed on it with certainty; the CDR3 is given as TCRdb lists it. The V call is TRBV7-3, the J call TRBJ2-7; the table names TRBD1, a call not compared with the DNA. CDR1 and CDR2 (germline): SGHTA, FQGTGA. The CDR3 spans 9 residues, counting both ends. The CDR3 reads CASSSLRAG.

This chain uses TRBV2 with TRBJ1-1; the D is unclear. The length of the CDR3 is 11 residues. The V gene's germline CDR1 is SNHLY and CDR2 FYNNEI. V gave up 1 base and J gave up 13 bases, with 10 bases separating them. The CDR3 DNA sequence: TGTGCCAGCAGTGAAGACCTTACAGATTTCTTT. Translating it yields CASSEDLTDFF.

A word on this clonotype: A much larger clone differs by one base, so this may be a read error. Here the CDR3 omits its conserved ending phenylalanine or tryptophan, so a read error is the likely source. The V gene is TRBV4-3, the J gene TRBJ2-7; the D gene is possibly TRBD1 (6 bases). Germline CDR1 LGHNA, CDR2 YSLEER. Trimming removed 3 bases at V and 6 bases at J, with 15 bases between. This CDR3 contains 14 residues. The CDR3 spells CASSQVTGKGEQYL. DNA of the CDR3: TGCGCCAGCAGCCAGGTTACAGGGAAGGGCGAGCAGTACCTC.

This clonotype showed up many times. CDR3 protein: CASSPQGNSPLHF. In nucleotides, the CDR3 is TGTGCCAGCAGCCCACAGGGGAATTCACCCCTCCACTTT. This chain links TRBV7-2 with TRBJ1-6, with 7 bases fitting TRBD1. From germline, CDR1 is SGHTA and CDR2 FQGNSA. J lost 7 bases, V lost 5 bases, and 2 bases had no gene match. The CDR3 length is 13 residues.

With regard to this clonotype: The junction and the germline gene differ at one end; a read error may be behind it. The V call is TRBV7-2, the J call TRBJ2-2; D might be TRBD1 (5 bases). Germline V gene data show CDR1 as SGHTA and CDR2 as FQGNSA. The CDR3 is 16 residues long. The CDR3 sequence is CVSSLNSGLSTGELFF. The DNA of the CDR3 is TGTGTCAGCAGCTTGAATTCAGGGTTAAGTACCGGGGAGCTGTTTTTT.

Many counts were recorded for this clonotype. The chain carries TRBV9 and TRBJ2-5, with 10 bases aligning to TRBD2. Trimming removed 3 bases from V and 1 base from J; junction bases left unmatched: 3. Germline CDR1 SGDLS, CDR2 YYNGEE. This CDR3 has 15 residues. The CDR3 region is CASSGGTSAQETQYF. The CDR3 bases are TGTGCCAGCAGCGGTGGGACTAGCGCCCAAGAGACCCAGTACTTC.

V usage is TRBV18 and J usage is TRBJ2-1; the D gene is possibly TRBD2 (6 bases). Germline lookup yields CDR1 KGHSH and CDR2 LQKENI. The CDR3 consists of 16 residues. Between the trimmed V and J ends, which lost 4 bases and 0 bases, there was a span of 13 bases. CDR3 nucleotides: TGTGCCAGCTCACGCCGGGACTGGCCCTCCTACAATGAGCAGTTCTTC. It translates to CASSRRDWPSYNEQFF.

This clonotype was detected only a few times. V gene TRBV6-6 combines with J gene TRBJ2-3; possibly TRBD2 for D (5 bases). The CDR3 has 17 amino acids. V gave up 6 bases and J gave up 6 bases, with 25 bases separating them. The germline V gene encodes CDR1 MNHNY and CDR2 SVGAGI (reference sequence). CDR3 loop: CASSPGEGFVYLDTQYF. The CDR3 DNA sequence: TGTGCCAGCAGCCCCGGAGAGGGTTTTGTATATCTGGATACGCAGTATTTT.

CDR3 nucleotide sequence: TGTGCCAGCAGCGATGACAGGGAAAAGACCCAGTACTTC. Residues: CASSDDREKTQYF. The genes are TRBV11-3 and TRBJ2-5; the match to TRBD1 covers 7 bases. The J segment lost 6 bases and the V segment lost 5 bases, leaving 6 bases of the junction unmatched. The CDR3 length is 13 residues. Germline V gene lookup returns CDR1 SGHNT and CDR2 YENEEA.

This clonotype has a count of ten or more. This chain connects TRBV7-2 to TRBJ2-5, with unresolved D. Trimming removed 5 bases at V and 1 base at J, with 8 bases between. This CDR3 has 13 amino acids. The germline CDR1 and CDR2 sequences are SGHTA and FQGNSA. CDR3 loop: CASSPRRQETQYF. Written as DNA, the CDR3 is TGTGCCAGCAGCCCTAGGCGCCAAGAGACCCAGTACTTC.

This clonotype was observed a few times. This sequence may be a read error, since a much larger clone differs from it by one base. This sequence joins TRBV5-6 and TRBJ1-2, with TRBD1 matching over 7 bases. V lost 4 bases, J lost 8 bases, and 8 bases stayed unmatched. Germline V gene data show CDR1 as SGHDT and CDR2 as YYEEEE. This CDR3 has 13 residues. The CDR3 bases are TGTGCCAGCAGCCGTGGACAGGCCGGCGGCTACACCTTC. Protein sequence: CASSRGQAGGYTF.

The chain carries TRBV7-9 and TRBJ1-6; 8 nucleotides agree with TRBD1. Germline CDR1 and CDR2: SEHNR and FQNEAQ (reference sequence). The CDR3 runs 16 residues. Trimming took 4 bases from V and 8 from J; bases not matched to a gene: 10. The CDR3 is CASSSPSGQGDSPLHF. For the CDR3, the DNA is TGTGCCAGCAGCTCGCCCTCTGGACAGGGTGATTCACCCCTCCACTTT. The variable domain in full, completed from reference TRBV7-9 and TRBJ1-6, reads DTGVSQNPRHKITKRGQNVTFRCDPISEHNRLYWYRQTLGQGPEFLTYFQNEAQLEKSRLLSDRFSAERPKGSFSTLEIQRTEQGDSAMYLCASSSPSGQGDSPLHFGNGTRLTVT.

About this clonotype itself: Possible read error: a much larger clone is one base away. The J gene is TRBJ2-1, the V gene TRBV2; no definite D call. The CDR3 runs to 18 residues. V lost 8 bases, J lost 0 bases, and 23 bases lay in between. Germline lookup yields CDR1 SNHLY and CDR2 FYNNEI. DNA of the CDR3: TGTGCCAGCGCAGTGCCTGATGGACCGGTGAACTCCTACAATGAGCAGTTCTTC. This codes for CASAVPDGPVNSYNEQFF.

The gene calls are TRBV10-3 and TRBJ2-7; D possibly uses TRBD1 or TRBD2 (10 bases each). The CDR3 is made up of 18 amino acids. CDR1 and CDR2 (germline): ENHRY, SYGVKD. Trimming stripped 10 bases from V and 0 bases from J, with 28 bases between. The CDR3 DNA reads TGTGCCACTGGACAGGGGGGGCCCACTAGCGGGGTCTCCTACGAGCAGTACTTC. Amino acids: CATGQGGPTSGVSYEQYF.

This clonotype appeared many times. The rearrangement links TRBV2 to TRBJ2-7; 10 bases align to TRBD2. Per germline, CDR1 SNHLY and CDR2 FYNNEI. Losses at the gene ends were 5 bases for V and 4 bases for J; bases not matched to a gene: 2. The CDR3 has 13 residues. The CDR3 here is CASSPGLAYEQYF. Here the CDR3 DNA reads TGTGCCAGCAGTCCGGGACTAGCGTACGAGCAGTACTTC.

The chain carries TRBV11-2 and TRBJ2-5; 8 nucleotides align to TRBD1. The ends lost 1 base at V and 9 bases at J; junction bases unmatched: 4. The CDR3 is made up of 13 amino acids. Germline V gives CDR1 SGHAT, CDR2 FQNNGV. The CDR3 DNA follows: TGTGCCAGCAGCTTAGGGACAGGGCTTCCCCAGTACTTC. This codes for CASSLGTGLPQYF.

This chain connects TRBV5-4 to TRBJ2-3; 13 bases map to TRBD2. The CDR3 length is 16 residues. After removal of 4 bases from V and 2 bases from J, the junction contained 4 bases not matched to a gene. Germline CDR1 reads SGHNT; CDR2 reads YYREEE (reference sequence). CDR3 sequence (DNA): TGTGCCAGCAGCCCCGGGACTAGCGGGACCACAGATACGCAGTATTTT. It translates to CASSPGTSGTTDTQYF.

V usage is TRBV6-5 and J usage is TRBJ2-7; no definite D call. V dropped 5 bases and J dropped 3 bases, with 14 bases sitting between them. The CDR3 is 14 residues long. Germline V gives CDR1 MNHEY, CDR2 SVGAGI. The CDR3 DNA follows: TGTGCCAGCAGTCACCGGACCAACGGCTACGAGCAGTACTTC. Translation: CASSHRTNGYEQYF.

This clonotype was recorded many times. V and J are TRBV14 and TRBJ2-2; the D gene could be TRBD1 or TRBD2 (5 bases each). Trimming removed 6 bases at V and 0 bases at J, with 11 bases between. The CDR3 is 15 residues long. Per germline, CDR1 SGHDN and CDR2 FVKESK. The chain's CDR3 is CASSRRDPNTGELFF. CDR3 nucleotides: TGTGCCAGCAGTCGCCGGGACCCGAACACCGGGGAGCTGTTTTTT. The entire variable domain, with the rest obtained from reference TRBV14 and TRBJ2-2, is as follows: EAGVTQFPSHSVIEKGQTVTLRCDPISGHDNLYWYRRVMGKEIKFLLHFVKESKQDESGMPNNRFLAERTGGTYSTLKVQPAELEDSGVYFCASSRRDPNTGELFFGEGSRLTVL.

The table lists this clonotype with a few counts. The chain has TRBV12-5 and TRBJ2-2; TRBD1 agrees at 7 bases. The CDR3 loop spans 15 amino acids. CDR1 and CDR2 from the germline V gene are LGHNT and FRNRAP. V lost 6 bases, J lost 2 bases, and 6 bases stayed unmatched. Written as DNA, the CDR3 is TGTGCTAGTGGCCGTGACAGGGCTAACACCGGGGAGCTGTTTTTT. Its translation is CASGRDRANTGELFF.

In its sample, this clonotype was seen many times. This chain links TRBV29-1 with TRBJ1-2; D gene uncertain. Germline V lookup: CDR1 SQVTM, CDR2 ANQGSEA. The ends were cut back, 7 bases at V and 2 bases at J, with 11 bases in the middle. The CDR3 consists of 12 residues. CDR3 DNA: TGCAGCGCGGCGACGGCAAACTATGGCTACACCTTC. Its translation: CSAATANYGYTF. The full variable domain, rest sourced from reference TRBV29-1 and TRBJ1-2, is SAVISQKPSRDICQRGTSLTIQCQVDSQVTMMFWYRQQPGQSLTLIATANQGSEATYESGFVIDKFPISRPNLTFSTLTVSNMSPEDSSIYLCSAATANYGYTFGSGTRLTVV.

The CDR3 loop is CASSILWLAGGYTGELFF. The CDR3 DNA reads as TGTGCCAGTAGTATACTCTGGCTAGCGGGAGGCTACACCGGGGAGCTGTTTTTT. The chain employs TRBV19 and TRBJ2-2; TRBD2 matches 11 bases. Germline V lookup: CDR1 LNHDA, CDR2 SQIVND (reference sequence). The CDR3 contains 18 residues. V lost 2 bases, J lost 3 bases, and 8 bases stayed unmatched. Filled out from reference TRBV19 and TRBJ2-2, the complete variable domain reads DGGITQSPKYLFRKEGQNVTLSCEQNLNHDAMYWYRQDPGQGLRLIYYSQIVNDFQKGDIAEGYSVSREKKESFPLTVTSAQKNPTAFYLCASSILWLAGGYTGELFFGEGSRLTVL.

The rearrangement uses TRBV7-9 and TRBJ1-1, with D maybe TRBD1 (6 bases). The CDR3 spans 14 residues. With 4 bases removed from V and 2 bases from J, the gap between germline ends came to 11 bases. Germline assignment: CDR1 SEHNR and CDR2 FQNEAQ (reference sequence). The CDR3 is CASSSRQVNTEAFF. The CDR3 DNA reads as TGTGCCAGCAGCTCTCGACAGGTTAACACTGAAGCTTTCTTT.

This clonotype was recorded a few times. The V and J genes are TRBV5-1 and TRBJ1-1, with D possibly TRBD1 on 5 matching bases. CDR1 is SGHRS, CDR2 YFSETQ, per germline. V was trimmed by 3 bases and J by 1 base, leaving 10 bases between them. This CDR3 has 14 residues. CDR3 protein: CASSYAGTNTEAFF. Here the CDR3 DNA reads TGCGCCAGCAGCTATGCAGGGACGAACACTGAAGCTTTCTTT.